This T cell receptor (beta chain) came from a study of Graves' ophthalmopathy and Graves' hyperthyroidism. This clonotype was seen many times. TCR beta CDR3 regions were amplified from RNA transcripts. HTBI primers primed a first-round RT-PCR, and a second-round multiplex PCR followed. TCRdb called the multiplex PCR reads again in MiXCR, with one record for every CDR3 protein. The sample has around 1,200,000 distinct CDR3 sequences, about two fifths seen once. CDR1 SGHTA and CDR2 FQGNSA come from the germline V gene. The junction had 3 bases not matched to a gene; V was cut back by 4 bases and J by 4 bases. CDR3 length: 14 residues.

Sequencing was performed on peripheral blood or thyroid tissue (not recorded which). This clonotype was sampled from an adult man with Graves' hyperthyroidism. V gene TRBV7-2 combines with J gene TRBJ1-5, with 8 bases lining up with TRBD1. DNA for the CDR3: TGTGCCAGCAGCTCTCGACAGGGGAATCAGCCCCAGCATTTT. It is translated as CASSSRQGNQPQHF.